This TCR beta chain was sequenced for a study of neurological immune-mediated disorders. Points from the study as a whole: HTLV-1-associated myelopathy led in TCR clonal expansion, while multiple sclerosis ranked lowest, below healthy controls. Subjects shared no identical expanded-clone CDR3 amino acid sequences, suggesting private TCR-beta repertoires in all groups.

With 3 bases removed from V and 2 bases from J, the gap between germline ends came to 11 bases. The CDR3 sequence is 14 residues long. CDR1 SGHRS and CDR2 YFSETQ come from the germline V gene. This clonotype occurred many times. Its antigen remains unknown. As for the cDNA, it was generated by 5'RACE with 10-nucleotide random UMIs. In every sequencing run, more than 170 million TCR-beta sequences were generated from 15-18 subjects. TCRdb processed the 5' RACE reads anew with MiXCR; each CDR3 protein has one entry. Of more than 70,000 distinct CDR3 sequences listed, around 10% are singletons. The origin of this receptor is a middle-aged man in good health. Sequences were obtained from PBMCs. The rearrangement links TRBV5-1 to TRBJ1-2, with D possibly matching TRBD1 (6 bases). CDR3 nucleotides: TGCGCCAGCAGCTGGGATACAGGGAACTATGGCTACACCTTC. As protein: CASSWDTGNYGYTF.